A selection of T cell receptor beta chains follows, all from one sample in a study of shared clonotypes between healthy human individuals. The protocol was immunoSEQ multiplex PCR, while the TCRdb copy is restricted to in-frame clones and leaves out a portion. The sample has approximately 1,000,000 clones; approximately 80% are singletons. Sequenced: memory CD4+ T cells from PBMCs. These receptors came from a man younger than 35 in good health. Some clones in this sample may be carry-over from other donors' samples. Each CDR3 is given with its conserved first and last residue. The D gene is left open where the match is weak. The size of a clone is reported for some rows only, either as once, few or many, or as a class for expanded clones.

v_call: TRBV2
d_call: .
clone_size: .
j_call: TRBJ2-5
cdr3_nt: TGTGCCAGCAGTGAATCGTCGGTCCAAGAGACCCAGTACTTC
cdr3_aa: CASSESSVQETQYF

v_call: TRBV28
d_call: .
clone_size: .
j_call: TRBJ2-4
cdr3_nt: TGTGCCAGCAGTTCCCAAGGGGCCAAAAACACTCAGTACTTC
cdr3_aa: CASSSQGAKNTQYF

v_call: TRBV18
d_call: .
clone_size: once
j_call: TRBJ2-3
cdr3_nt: TGTGCCAGCTCACCCCGAGGGGGGACAGATACGCAGTATTTT
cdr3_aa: CASSPRGGTDTQYF

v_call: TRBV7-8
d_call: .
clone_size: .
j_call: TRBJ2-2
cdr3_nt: TGTGCCAGCAGGCGGACTTCGTTCACCGGGGAGCTGTTTTTT
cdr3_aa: CASRRTSFTGELFF

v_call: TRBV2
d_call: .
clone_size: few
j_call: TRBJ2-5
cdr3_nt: TGTGCCAGCAGTGAAAACTCAGAGGAGACCCAGTACTTC
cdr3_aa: CASSENSEETQYF

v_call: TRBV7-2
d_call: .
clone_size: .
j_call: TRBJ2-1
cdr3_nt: TGTGCCAGCAGTGCCGGGACCAGCTCCTACAATGAGCAGTTCTTC
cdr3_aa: CASSAGTSSYNEQFF

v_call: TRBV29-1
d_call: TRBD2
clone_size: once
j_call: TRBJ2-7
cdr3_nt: TGCAGCGCGGGACTAGAAGACGAGCAGTACTTC
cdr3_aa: CSAGLEDEQYF

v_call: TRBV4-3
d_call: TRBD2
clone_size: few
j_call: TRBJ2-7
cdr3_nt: TGCGCCAGCAGCCAAGATACCCCTACTAGCGGGAGGGCCTACGAGCAGTACTTC
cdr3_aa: CASSQDTPTSGRAYEQYF

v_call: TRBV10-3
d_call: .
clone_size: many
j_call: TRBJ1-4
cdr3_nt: TGTGCCATCAGTCCGACCGGGACGAATGAAAAACTGTTTTTT
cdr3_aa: CAISPTGTNEKLFF

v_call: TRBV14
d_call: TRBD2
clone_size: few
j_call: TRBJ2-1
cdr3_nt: TGTGCCAGCAGCCCACCGACTAGCGGGGAGCAGTTCTTC
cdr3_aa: CASSPPTSGEQFF

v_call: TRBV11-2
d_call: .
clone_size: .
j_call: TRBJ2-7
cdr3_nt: TGTGCCAGCAGCTCCGGTTGGGGGTCCCTCGAGCAGTACTTC
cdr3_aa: CASSSGWGSLEQYF

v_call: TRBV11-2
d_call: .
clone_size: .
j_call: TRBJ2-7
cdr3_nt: TGTGCCAGCAGCTTAGATGGCGGGGCCTACGAGCAGTACTTC
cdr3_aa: CASSLDGGAYEQYF

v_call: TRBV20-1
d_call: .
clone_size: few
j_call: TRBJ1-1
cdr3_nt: TGCAGTGCTCCAAACACTGAAGCTTTCTTT
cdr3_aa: CSAPNTEAFF

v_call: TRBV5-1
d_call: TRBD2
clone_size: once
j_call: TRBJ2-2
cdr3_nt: TGCGCCAGCAGCCCCGGACTAGCGGGGAACACCGGGGAGCTGTTTTTT
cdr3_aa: CASSPGLAGNTGELFF

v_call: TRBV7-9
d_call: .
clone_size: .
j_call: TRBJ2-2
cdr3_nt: TGTGCCAGCAGCTTATCGGGCGGTTCGGGGAACACCGGGGAGCTGTTTTTT
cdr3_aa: CASSLSGGSGNTGELFF

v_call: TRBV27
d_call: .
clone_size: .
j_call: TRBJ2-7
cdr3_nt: TGTGCCAGCAGTGGGATACCTCGCACCTACGAGCAGTACTTC
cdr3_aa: CASSGIPRTYEQYF

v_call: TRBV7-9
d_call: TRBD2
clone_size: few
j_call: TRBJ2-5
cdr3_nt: TGTGCCAGCAGCTTGGCTAGCGGGATGGGAGAGACCCAGTACTTC
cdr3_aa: CASSLASGMGETQYF

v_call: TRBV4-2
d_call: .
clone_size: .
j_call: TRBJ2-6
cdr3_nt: TGTGCCAGCAGTATGAATCTGGGGGCCAACGTCCTGACTTTC
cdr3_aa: CASSMNLGANVLTF

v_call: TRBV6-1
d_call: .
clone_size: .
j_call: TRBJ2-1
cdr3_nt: TGTGCCAGCAGTGAAAACCAGGCGGGTGTAGGGGAGCAGTTCTTC
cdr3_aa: CASSENQAGVGEQFF

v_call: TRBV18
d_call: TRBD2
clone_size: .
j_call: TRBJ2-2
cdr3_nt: TGTGCCAGCTCACCATGGGGCGGGAGCGGAACCGGGGAGCTGTTTTTT
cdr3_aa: CASSPWGGSGTGELFF

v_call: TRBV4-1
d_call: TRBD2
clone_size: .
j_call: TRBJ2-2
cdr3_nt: TGCGCCAGCAGCCCTTTAGCGGGAGGAGGTACCGGGGAGCTGTTTTTT
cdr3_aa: CASSPLAGGGTGELFF